This paragraph covers one T cell receptor beta chain sequence. This record belongs to a study of cytomegalovirus exposure and HLA in healthy donors. The V end lost 2 bases, the J end lost 2 bases, and 19 bases lay between the germline ends. Germline V gene lookup returns CDR1 KGHSH and CDR2 LQKENI. The CDR3 extends over 17 amino acids. TCRdb's copy holds only in-frame clones and misses some; the assay was immunoSEQ multiplex PCR. The sample lists fewer than 400,000 clones; 86% were seen once. The rearrangement joins TRBV18 to TRBJ2-7; possibly TRBD1 for D (6 bases). The clonotype was recovered from a woman aged 18-30 years in good health and CMV-seronegative. The sequenced material came from PBMCs. CDR3: CASSPGPGAGVTYEQYF. The CDR3 DNA reads TGTGCCAGCTCACCAGGCCCCGGGGCAGGGGTAACCTACGAGCAGTACTTC.